This TCR beta chain was recovered during a study of blood T cell repertoires in COVID-19. About the research overall: The study drew acute and convalescent COVID-19 samples from the United States, Italy and Spain. PBMCs, B-cell-depleted T cells, or T cells were the source of the cDNA or gDNA that made up the material.

V was trimmed by 6 bases and J by 3 bases, leaving 9 bases between them. This CDR3 has 13 residues. Authors' data handling: The authors estimated nucleated cell counts from reference gene primer amplification. Assay used: immunoSEQ multiplex PCR; TCRdb lists only in-frame clones, some missing. V, J and clone size reflect that table, while D and trimming were determined from the DNA. The profile shows 100,000 or so clones, roughly 80% of them singletons. This TCR was sampled from a woman older than 75 with acute or convalescent COVID-19. The gene calls are TRBV12-3 or TRBV12-4 and TRBJ1-5; D not resolved. The sample was peripheral blood. CDR3 DNA: TGTGCCAGCAGCCCCCTAGACAATCAGCCCCAGCATTTT. It codes for CASSPLDNQPQHF.